This T cell receptor beta chain was identified during a study of T cell responses to AZD1222 COVID-19 vaccine. The V and J ends lost 7 bases and 10 bases, in that order; junction bases with no gene match: 12. The length of the CDR3 is 14 residues. Germline assignment: CDR1 MDHEN and CDR2 SYDVKM. Data came from immunoSEQ multiplex PCR; TCRdb stores just in-frame clones and leaves some out. In the table there are roughly 150,000 clones, roughly 92% of which are singletons. Note on this clone: Antigen unknown.

General study findings and limits: Only a handful of AZD1222 recipients tested seropositive at baseline. Spike-specific TCR repertoires showed rising breadth and depth after two AZD1222 doses. The span of vaccine-associated CD4 TCRs extended across spike, with dominance at 160-218 and 743-854. White British donors predominated, females outnumbered males, and clonal diversity was possibly underestimated.

The chain is built from TRBV28 and TRBJ1-1; 10 positions match TRBD1. The source of this sequence is an adult in good health. The source material was peripheral blood, sampled on day 0 of AZD1222 vaccination. The CDR3 here is CASTSGTGAPGAFF. The CDR3 DNA sequence: TGTGCCAGCACGTCCGGGACAGGGGCGCCCGGAGCTTTCTTT.